The clone carrying this TCR beta chain occurred many times. Its antigen is not known. It was the library that attached unique molecular identifiers to individual cDNA molecules. TCRdb reprocessed the RACE reads with MiXCR, giving one entry per CDR3 protein. The data contain about 82,000 distinct CDR3 sequences, over 10% of them singletons. The V segment lost 5 bases and the J segment 1 base; nucleotides outside the gene matches: 5. The germline V gene encodes CDR1 MNHEY and CDR2 SVGAGI. The CDR3 extends over 16 amino acids. The sample comes from a study of human T cells and chemical hapten exposure. Whole-study findings and limits: PT1 expanded TCR counts correlated positively with patch test score. DPC sensitization left the count of TCRs above 1 in 1000 unchanged.

Time point in this sample: patch test 3, about 24 weeks after DPC sensitization. Specified treatment: therapeutic diphenylcyclopropenone sensitization with weekly scalp DPC. The receptor comes from a woman in her 50s with alopecia areata. Some clones in this sample may be carry-over from other donors' samples. The sample in question was whole blood, obtained in connection with sensitization to the hapten diphenylcyclopropenone (DPC). This sequence joins TRBV6-5 and TRBJ2-1, with TRBD1 matching 10 bases. The CDR3 is CASSRDRGWSYNEQFF. In DNA, the CDR3 is TGTGCCAGCAGTAGGGACAGGGGATGGTCCTACAATGAGCAGTTCTTC.